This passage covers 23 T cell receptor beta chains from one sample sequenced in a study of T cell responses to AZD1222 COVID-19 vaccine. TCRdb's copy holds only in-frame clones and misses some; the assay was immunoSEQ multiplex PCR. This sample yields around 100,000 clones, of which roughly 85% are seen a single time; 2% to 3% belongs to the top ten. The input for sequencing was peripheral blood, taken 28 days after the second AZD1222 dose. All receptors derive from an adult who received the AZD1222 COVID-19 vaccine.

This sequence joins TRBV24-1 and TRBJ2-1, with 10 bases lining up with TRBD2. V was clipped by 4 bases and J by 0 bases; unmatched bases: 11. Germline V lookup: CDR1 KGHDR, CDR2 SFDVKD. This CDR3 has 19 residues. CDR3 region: CATSDLAGTSDSSYNEQFF. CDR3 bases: TGTGCCACCAGTGACCTGGCCGGGACTAGCGATAGCTCCTACAATGAGCAGTTCTTC.

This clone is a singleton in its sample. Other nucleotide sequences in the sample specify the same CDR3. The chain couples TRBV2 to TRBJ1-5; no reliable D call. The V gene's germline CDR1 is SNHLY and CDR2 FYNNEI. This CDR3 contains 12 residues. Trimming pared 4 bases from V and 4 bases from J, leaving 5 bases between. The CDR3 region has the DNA TGTGCCAGCAGTGGGGGTAATCAGCCCCAGCATTTT. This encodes CASSGGNQPQHF. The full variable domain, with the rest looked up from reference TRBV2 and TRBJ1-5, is EPEVTQTPSHQVTQMGQEVILRCVPISNHLYFYWYRQILGQKVEFLVSFYNNEISEKSEIFDDQFSVERPDGSNFTLKIRSTKLEDSAMYFCASSGGNQPQHFGDGTRLSIL.

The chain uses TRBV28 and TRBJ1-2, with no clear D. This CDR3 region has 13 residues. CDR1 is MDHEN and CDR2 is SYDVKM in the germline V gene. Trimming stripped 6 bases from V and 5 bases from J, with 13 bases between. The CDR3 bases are TGTGCCAGCAGGACGCTCAGTACTTATGGCTACACCTTC. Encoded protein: CASRTLSTYGYTF.

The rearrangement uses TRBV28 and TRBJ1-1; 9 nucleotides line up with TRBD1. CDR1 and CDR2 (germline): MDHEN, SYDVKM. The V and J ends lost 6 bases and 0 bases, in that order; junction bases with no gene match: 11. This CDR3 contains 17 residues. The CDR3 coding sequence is TGTGCCAGCAGGGGGCTAACAGGGGGCGCGGTGAACACTGAAGCTTTCTTT. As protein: CASRGLTGGAVNTEAFF. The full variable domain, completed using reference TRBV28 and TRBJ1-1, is DVKVTQSSRYLVKRTGEKVFLECVQDMDHENMFWYRQDPGLGLRLIYFSYDVKMKEKGDIPEGYSVSREKKERFSLILESASTNQTSMYLCASRGLTGGAVNTEAFFGQGTRLTVV.

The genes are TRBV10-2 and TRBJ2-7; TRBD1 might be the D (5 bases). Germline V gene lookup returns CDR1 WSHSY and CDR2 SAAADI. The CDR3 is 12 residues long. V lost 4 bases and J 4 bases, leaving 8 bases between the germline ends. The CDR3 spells CASSAGKYEQYF. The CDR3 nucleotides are TGCGCCAGCAGTGCAGGGAAGTACGAGCAGTACTTC.

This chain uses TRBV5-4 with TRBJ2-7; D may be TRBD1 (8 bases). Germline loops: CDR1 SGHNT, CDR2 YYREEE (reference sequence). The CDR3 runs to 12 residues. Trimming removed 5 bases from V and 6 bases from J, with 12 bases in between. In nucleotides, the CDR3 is TGTGCCAGCAGGACAGGGGAGGGCGAGCAGTACTTC. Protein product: CASRTGEGEQYF.

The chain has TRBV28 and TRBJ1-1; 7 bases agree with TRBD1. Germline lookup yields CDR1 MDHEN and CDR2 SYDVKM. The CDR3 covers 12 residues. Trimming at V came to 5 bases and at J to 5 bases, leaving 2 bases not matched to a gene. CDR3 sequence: CASSAGGTEAFF. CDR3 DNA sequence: TGTGCCAGCAGTGCAGGGGGAACTGAAGCTTTCTTT.

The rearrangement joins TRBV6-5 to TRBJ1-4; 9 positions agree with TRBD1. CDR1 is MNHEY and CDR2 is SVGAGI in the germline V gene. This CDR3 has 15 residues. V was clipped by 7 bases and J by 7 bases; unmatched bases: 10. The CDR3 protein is CASKLTGGSGEKLFF. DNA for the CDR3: TGTGCCAGCAAGCTGACAGGGGGTTCAGGTGAAAAACTGTTTTTT.

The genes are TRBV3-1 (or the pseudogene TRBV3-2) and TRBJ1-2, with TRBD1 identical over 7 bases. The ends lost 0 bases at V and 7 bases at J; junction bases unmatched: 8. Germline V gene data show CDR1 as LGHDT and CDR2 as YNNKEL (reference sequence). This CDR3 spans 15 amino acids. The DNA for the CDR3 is TGTGCCAGCAGCCAAGATTCCAGTACAGGGGTTGGCTACACCTTC. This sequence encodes CASSQDSSTGVGYTF.

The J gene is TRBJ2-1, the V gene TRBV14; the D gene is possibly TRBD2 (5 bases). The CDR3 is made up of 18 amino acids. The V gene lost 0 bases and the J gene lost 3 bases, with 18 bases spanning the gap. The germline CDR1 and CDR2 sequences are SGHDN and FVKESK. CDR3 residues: CASSQDRGSGKIYNEQFF. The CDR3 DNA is TGTGCCAGCAGCCAAGATCGGGGATCGGGGAAGATCTACAATGAGCAGTTCTTC.

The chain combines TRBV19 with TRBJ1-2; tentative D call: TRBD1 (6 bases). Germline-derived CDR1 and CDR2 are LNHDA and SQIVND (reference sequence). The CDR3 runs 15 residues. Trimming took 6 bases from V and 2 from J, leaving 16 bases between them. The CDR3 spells CASSIDGQLNYGYTF. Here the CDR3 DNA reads TGTGCCAGTAGCATCGACGGACAGCTGAACTATGGCTACACCTTC.

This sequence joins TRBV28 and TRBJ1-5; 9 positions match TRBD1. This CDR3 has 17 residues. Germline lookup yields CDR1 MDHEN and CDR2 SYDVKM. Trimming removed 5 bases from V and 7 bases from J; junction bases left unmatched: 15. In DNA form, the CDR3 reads TGTGCCAGCAGTGACCACGGGACAGGGATAGCTGGACAGCCCCAGCATTTT. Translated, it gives CASSDHGTGIAGQPQHF.

CDR3 in amino acids: CASSISRDYGYTF. CDR3 coding DNA: TGTGCCAGTAGTATATCGCGCGACTATGGCTACACCTTC. The rearrangement uses TRBV19 and TRBJ1-2, with D uncertain. CDR1 and CDR2 from the germline V gene are LNHDA and SQIVND (reference sequence). V dropped 2 bases and J dropped 3 bases, with 7 bases sitting between them. The CDR3 is made up of 13 amino acids.

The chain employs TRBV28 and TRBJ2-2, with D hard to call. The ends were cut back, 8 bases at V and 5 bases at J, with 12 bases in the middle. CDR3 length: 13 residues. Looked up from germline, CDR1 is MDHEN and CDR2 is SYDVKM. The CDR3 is CASEHGGTGELFF. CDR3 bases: TGTGCCAGCGAACACGGTGGGACCGGGGAGCTGTTTTTT.

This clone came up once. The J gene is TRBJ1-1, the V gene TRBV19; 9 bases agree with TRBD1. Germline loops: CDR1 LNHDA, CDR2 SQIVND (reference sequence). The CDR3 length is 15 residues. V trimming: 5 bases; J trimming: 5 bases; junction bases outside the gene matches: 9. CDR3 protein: CASSPRDRAGTEAFF. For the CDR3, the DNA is TGTGCCAGTAGTCCCAGGGACAGGGCGGGTACTGAAGCTTTCTTT.

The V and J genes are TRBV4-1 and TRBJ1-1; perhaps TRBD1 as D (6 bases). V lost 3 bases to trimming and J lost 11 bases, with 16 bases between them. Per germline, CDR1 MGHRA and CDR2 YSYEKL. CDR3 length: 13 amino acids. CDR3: CASSHQEGGEAFF. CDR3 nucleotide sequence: TGCGCCAGCAGCCACCAAGAGGGGGGAGAGGCTTTCTTT.

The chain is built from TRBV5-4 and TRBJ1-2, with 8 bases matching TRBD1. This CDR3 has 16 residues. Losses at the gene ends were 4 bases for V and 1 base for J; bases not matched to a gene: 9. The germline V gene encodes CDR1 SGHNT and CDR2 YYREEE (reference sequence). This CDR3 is CASSGGSGGGNYGYTF. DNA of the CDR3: TGTGCCAGCAGCGGGGGATCAGGGGGCGGTAACTATGGCTACACCTTC.

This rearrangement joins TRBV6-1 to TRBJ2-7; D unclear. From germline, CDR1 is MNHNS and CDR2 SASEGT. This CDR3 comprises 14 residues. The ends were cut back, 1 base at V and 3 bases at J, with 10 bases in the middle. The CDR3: CASSEVTDGYEQYF. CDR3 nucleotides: TGTGCCAGCAGTGAAGTGACGGACGGCTACGAGCAGTACTTC.

CDR3: CASSVQASGSYEQYF. CDR3 nucleotide sequence: TGCGCCAGCAGCGTACAGGCTAGCGGGTCCTACGAGCAGTACTTC. This chain connects TRBV5-1 to TRBJ2-7, with 8 bases identical to TRBD2. The CDR3 length is 15 residues. V lost 4 bases and J lost 1; bases outside the gene matches: 7. CDR1 is SGHRS, CDR2 YFSETQ, per germline.

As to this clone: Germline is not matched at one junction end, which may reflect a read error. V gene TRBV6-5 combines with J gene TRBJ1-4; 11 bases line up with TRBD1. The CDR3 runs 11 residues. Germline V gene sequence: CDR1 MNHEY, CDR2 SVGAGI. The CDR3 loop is CASRSGTGGIF. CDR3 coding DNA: TGTGCCAGCAGATCCGGGACAGGGGGAATTTTT.

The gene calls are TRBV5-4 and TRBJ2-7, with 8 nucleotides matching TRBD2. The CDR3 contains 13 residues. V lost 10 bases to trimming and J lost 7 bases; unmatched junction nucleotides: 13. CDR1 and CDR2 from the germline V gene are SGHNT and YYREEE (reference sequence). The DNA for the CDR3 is TGTGCCGGGCAAGCGGGGGCTCTGGGTGAGCAGTACTTC. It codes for CAGQAGALGEQYF.

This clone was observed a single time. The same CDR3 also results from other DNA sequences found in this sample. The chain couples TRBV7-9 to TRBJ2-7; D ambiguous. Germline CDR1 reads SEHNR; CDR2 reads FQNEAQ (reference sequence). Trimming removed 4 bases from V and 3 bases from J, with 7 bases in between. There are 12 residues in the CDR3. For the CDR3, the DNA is TGTGCCAGCAGCTCTGAATACTACGAGCAGTACTTC. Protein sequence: CASSSEYYEQYF.

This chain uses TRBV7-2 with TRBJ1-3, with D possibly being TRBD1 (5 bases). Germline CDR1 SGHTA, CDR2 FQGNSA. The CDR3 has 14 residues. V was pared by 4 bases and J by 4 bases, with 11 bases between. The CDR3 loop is CASSSAGEGNTIYF. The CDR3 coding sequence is TGTGCCAGCAGCTCCGCGGGGGAAGGAAACACCATATATTTT.